This entry lists 7 T cell receptor beta chains sequenced from one sample in a study of CD8 T cells in ankylosing spondylitis listed by TCRdb under 2017. Preparation of the library involved 5' RACE. The listed sequencing device is Illumina HiSeq 2500. The public reads were reprocessed in TCRdb via fastp at Q25 and MiXCR, keeping in-frame beta chains. Every CDR3 protein is listed once, alongside the most common genes and DNA of its rows. The sample has some 290,000 distinct CDR3 sequences on record, 20% of them singletons. The ten largest clones capture around 8% of the sample. Sequencing was carried out using blood, either unsorted or a sorted T cell fraction (not recorded which). The receptors were sampled from a male donor with ankylosing spondylitis or in good health (not recorded which).

This clonotype was counted only a few times. The V call is TRBV12-3 or TRBV12-4, the J call TRBJ2-1, with 7 bases that match TRBD2. V dropped 2 bases and J dropped 10; count of bases not matched to a gene: 11. The CDR3 extends over 15 amino acids. The CDR3 is CASSLSFRGELEQFF. In DNA, the CDR3 is TGTGCCAGCAGTTTAAGTTTTCGGGGGGAACTCGAGCAGTTCTTC.

CDR3 nucleotides: TGCGCCAGCAGCTGGGACCTCGGGGCCGACTTATACAATGAGCAGTTCTTC. This translates into CASSWDLGADLYNEQFF. The chain couples TRBV5-1 to TRBJ2-1, with D possibly called TRBD1 or TRBD2 (5 bases each). The CDR3 consists of 17 residues. Between the trimmed V and J ends, which lost 3 bases and 4 bases, there was a span of 20 bases. From germline, CDR1 is SGHRS and CDR2 YFSETQ.

This clonotype was seen ten or more times. The gene calls are TRBV7-8 and TRBJ2-3; D is ambiguous. The CDR3 is made up of 13 amino acids. From germline, CDR1 is SGHVS and CDR2 FQNEAQ. V dropped 2 bases and J dropped 4 bases, with 7 bases sitting between them. The CDR3 spells CASSLSLSDTQYF. CDR3 DNA: TGTGCCAGCAGCTTAAGCTTGTCAGATACGCAGTATTTT.

This clonotype has more than one count but fewer than ten. The rearrangement uses TRBV6-5 and TRBJ1-6; D is unclear. Germline CDR1 reads MNHEY; CDR2 reads SVGAGI. CDR3 length equals 13 residues. The V gene lost 2 bases and the J gene lost 7 bases, with 6 bases spanning the gap. Written as DNA, the CDR3 is TGTGCCAGCAGTTACACAAAGAATTCACCCCTCCACTTT. Translation: CASSYTKNSPLHF.

This clonotype turned up a few times. The rearrangement joins TRBV4-1 to TRBJ1-4, with 7 bases identical to TRBD1. The CDR3 has 14 amino acids. The V segment lost 7 bases and the J segment 3 bases; nucleotides outside the gene matches: 5. CDR1 and CDR2 from the germline V gene are MGHRA and YSYEKL. The CDR3 bases are TGCGCCAGCAACGACAGGGCTTCTAATGAAAAACTGTTTTTT. Translating gives CASNDRASNEKLFF.

This clonotype was counted between two and nine times. This chain connects TRBV5-1 to TRBJ2-1; 8 nucleotides match TRBD1. Germline lookup yields CDR1 SGHRS and CDR2 YFSETQ. This CDR3 spans 14 amino acids. J lost 7 bases, V lost 0 bases, and 3 bases had no gene match. As DNA, the CDR3 is TGCGCCAGCAGCTTGGGGACAGGGATTAATGAGCAGTTCTTC. Residues: CASSLGTGINEQFF.

The gene calls are TRBV18 and TRBJ2-5; unclear D gene. The CDR3 totals 14 residues. Per the germline V gene, CDR1 is KGHSH and CDR2 is LQKENI. Trimming took 6 bases from V and 2 from J, leaving 13 bases between them. CDR3 in amino acids: CASSERKTQETQYF. CDR3 in DNA: TGTGCCAGCTCTGAACGTAAGACTCAAGAGACCCAGTACTTC.